One sample yielded the 26 T cell receptor beta chains listed below, sequenced in a study of shared clonotypes between healthy human individuals. Clones were sequenced by immunoSEQ multiplex PCR, and TCRdb holds only the in-frame ones, with some missing. The table shows 2 million to 2.5 million clones, with 90% to 96% occurring only once. The specimen was naive CD4+ T cells sorted from blood. Subset denoted: CD45RA+ positively selected. The receptors shown here come from a man younger than 35 in good health.

The chain links TRBV4-1 to TRBJ1-1; D uncertain. The CDR3 extends over 12 amino acids. Germline V gene lookup returns CDR1 MGHRA and CDR2 YSYEKL. Trimming left V 0 bases short and J 10 bases short, with 9 bases between. The CDR3 loop is CASSQDSRPAFF. The CDR3 DNA reads TGCGCCAGCAGCCAAGACTCACGACCAGCTTTCTTT.

The chain carries TRBV6-1 and TRBJ1-5; D possibly corresponds to TRBD1 (6 bases). Trimming cost V 1 base and J 2 bases, with 9 bases left between them. From germline, CDR1 is MNHNS and CDR2 SASEGT. This CDR3 has 15 amino acids. The CDR3 region has the DNA TGTGCCAGCAGTGAAGGGGGGGCGGGCAATCAGCCCCAGCATTTT. Residues: CASSEGGAGNQPQHF.

The V and J genes are TRBV5-1 and TRBJ2-7; 7 nucleotides match TRBD1. The germline V gene has CDR1 SGHRS and CDR2 YFSETQ. This CDR3 region has 14 residues. V shed 4 bases and J 3 bases; nucleotides not matched to a gene: 7. The CDR3 spells CASSPDRAVYEQYF. CDR3 bases: TGCGCCAGCAGCCCTGACAGGGCCGTCTACGAGCAGTACTTC.

The rearrangement joins TRBV9 to TRBJ2-3, with D possibly called TRBD1 or TRBD2 (5 bases each). Germline V gene lookup returns CDR1 SGDLS and CDR2 YYNGEE. The CDR3 contains 14 residues. The germline V and J ends were trimmed by 0 bases and 5 bases, with 10 bases remaining between them. CDR3 nucleotide sequence: TGTGCCAGCAGCGTAGGCCAGGGAGTAGATACGCAGTATTTT. This sequence encodes CASSVGQGVDTQYF.

The rearrangement joins TRBV6-1 to TRBJ1-3, with D unresolved. The CDR3 extends over 13 amino acids. Germline loops: CDR1 MNHNS, CDR2 SASEGT. V was clipped by 4 bases and J by 4 bases, with 8 bases between them. The CDR3 region has the DNA TGTGCCAGCAGTGCGGAGTCCGGAAACACCATATATTTT. Residues: CASSAESGNTIYF.

This clone was detected once. The sample carries other DNA sequences with the same CDR3. The V gene is TRBV28, the J gene TRBJ1-3, with D unclear. The V and J ends lost 3 bases and 7 bases respectively, with 4 bases between them. Germline CDR1 and CDR2: MDHEN and SYDVKM. The CDR3 loop spans 11 amino acids. CDR3 sequence reads: CASSLGNTIYF. CDR3 sequence (DNA): TGTGCCAGCAGTTTGGGGAACACCATATATTTT.

The CDR3 loop reads CASSQPGQGGSEQYF. CDR3 bases: TGTGCCAGCTCACAACCGGGACAGGGAGGTAGTGAGCAGTACTTC. The gene calls are TRBV18 and TRBJ2-7; 9 bases match TRBD1. Germline V lookup: CDR1 KGHSH, CDR2 LQKENI. CDR3 length equals 15 residues. J lost 7 bases, V lost 4 bases, and 11 bases had no gene match.

The CDR3 sequence: CASSLLASGSGTDTQYF. In nucleotides, the CDR3 is TGTGCCAGCAGCTTGTTGGCTAGCGGGAGCGGCACAGATACGCAGTATTTT. The chain employs TRBV5-4 and TRBJ2-3, with 10 nucleotides matching TRBD2. This CDR3 region has 17 residues. Germline V CDR1 and CDR2: SGHNT, YYREEE (reference sequence). With 1 base clipped from V and 1 base from J, the junction kept 6 bases outside the gene matches. Combining the CDR3 with reference TRBV5-4 and TRBJ2-3 gives the whole variable domain ETGVTQSPTHLIKTRGQQVTLRCSSQSGHNTVSWYQQALGQGPQFIFQYYREEENGRGNFPPRFSGLQFPNYSSELNVNALELDDSALYLCASSLLASGSGTDTQYFGPGTRLTVL.

The rearrangement joins TRBV5-4 to TRBJ2-7; TRBD1 agrees at 9 bases. J was trimmed by 3 bases and V by 5 bases; bases with no gene match: 9. CDR3 length: 15 amino acids. Per the germline V gene, CDR1 is SGHNT and CDR2 is YYREEE (reference sequence). The CDR3 DNA follows: TGTGCCAGCAGTACCACCGGGACAGGGTTCTACGAGCAGTACTTC. Translating it yields CASSTTGTGFYEQYF.

This clone was seen a single time. The chain joins TRBV28 to TRBJ2-3; D uncertain. V was trimmed by 4 bases and J by 11 bases, leaving 22 bases between them. This CDR3 comprises 15 residues. CDR1 is MDHEN and CDR2 is SYDVKM in the germline V gene. CDR3 region: CASSSPSSTGVEQYF. The CDR3 DNA follows: TGTGCCAGCAGTTCCCCCTCGAGCACCGGCGTGGAGCAGTATTTT.

The CDR3 here is CASSPGQSAYEQYF. The CDR3 coding sequence is TGTGCCAGCAGCCCAGGACAGTCAGCCTACGAGCAGTACTTC. The chain joins TRBV9 to TRBJ2-7; D is perhaps TRBD1 (6 bases). Per germline, CDR1 SGDLS and CDR2 YYNGEE. Deletions cut 4 bases from V and 2 bases from J, with 13 bases between. This CDR3 has 14 residues.

The V gene is TRBV7-2, the J gene TRBJ2-7, with TRBD1 matching 10 bases. Per the germline V gene, CDR1 is SGHTA and CDR2 is FQGNSA. The V gene end was trimmed by 5 bases and the J gene end by 7 bases; junction bases not matched to a gene: 11. The CDR3 contains 15 residues. This CDR3 is CASSPGRTGGREQYF. The CDR3 DNA sequence: TGTGCCAGCAGCCCTGGACGGACAGGGGGACGAGAGCAGTACTTC.

The rearrangement links TRBV29-1 to TRBJ1-5; D possibly corresponds to TRBD1 (6 bases). The ends were cut back, 3 bases at V and 7 bases at J, with 13 bases in the middle. This CDR3 has 13 residues. The germline V gene encodes CDR1 SQVTM and CDR2 ANQGSEA. CDR3 protein: CSVDVGGGQPQHF. The CDR3 nucleotides are TGCAGCGTTGATGTGGGGGGCGGACAGCCCCAGCATTTT.

This chain uses TRBV2 with TRBJ2-2; 12 nucleotides align to TRBD2. The CDR3 extends over 16 amino acids. Trimming took 6 bases from V and 1 from J; bases not matched to a gene: 3. Germline values: CDR1 SNHLY, CDR2 FYNNEI. The CDR3 here is CASSRGLAGNTGELFF. The DNA for the CDR3 is TGTGCCAGCAGCCGGGGACTAGCGGGGAACACCGGGGAGCTGTTTTTT.

The CDR3 nucleotides are TGTGCCAGCAGCTTAGTAGGCAGGGACCCAGAGACCCAGTACTTC. Encoded protein: CASSLVGRDPETQYF. The rearrangement links TRBV11-2 to TRBJ2-5; D assignment may be TRBD1 or TRBD2 (5 bases each). CDR1 and CDR2 from the germline V gene are SGHAT and FQNNGV. This CDR3 is built from 15 residues. V was cut by 1 base and J by 4 bases, with 13 bases left in between.

The chain uses TRBV10-3 and TRBJ1-1; D remains ambiguous. CDR3 length: 14 residues. V lost 2 bases and J lost 0, with 7 bases in between. Germline V CDR1 and CDR2: ENHRY, SYGVKD. The CDR3 region has the DNA TGTGCCATCAGTGAGGATCAGATGAACACTGAAGCTTTCTTT. Translation gives CAISEDQMNTEAFF.

This rearrangement joins TRBV5-1 to TRBJ2-1, with 11 bases fitting TRBD2. CDR3 length equals 14 residues. Germline CDR1 is SGHRS and CDR2 is YFSETQ. The V gene end was trimmed by 4 bases and the J gene end by 8 bases; junction bases not matched to a gene: 5. The CDR3 DNA reads TGCGCCAGCAGCCGATTAGCGGGAGGGGATGAGCAGTTCTTC. It is translated as CASSRLAGGDEQFF.

Turning to this clone: This specimen includes other DNA sequences encoding the same CDR3. The rearrangement uses TRBV18 and TRBJ2-7; tentatively, D is TRBD1 (5 bases). The germline CDR1 and CDR2 sequences are KGHSH and LQKENI. The V end was cut by 2 bases, the J end by 0 bases, with 11 bases between. The CDR3 covers 15 residues. Here the CDR3 reads CASSPGTGGSYEQYF. As DNA, the CDR3 is TGTGCCAGCTCACCAGGAACAGGCGGCTCCTACGAGCAGTACTTC.

This sequence joins TRBV4-3 and TRBJ2-5, with a tentative D call TRBD1 (6 bases). CDR1 is LGHNA and CDR2 is YSLEER in the germline V gene. V shed 2 bases and J shed 4 bases, with 11 bases lying between them. The CDR3 runs 14 residues. CDR3 amino acids: CASSQTGLGETQYF. CDR3 nucleotides: TGCGCCAGCAGCCAAACAGGGTTAGGAGAGACCCAGTACTTC.

In regard to this clone: Other nucleotide sequences in the sample specify the same CDR3. This chain joins TRBV5-1 and TRBJ2-3; TRBD2 agrees at 8 bases. The CDR3 has 15 residues. V lost 2 bases, J lost 2 bases, and 4 bases stayed unmatched. From germline, CDR1 is SGHRS and CDR2 YFSETQ. DNA for the CDR3: TGCGCCAGCAGCTTCAGCGGGGGCAACACAGATACGCAGTATTTT. It specifies CASSFSGGNTDTQYF. The full variable domain, rest sourced from reference TRBV5-1 and TRBJ2-3, is KAGVTQTPRYLIKTRGQQVTLSCSPISGHRSVSWYQQTPGQGLQFLFEYFSETQRNKGNFPGRFSGRQFSNSRSEMNVSTLELGDSALYLCASSFSGGNTDTQYFGPGTRLTVL.

The CDR3 sequence: CASSPGSSNQPQHF. CDR3 nucleotides: TGTGCCAGCAGTCCTGGGTCTAGCAATCAGCCCCAGCATTTT. J is TRBJ1-5 and V is TRBV27; D is undetermined. Germline V CDR1 and CDR2: MNHEY, SMNVEV (reference sequence). The CDR3 consists of 14 residues. Deletions cut 5 bases from V and 0 bases from J, with 8 bases between.

In this sample, this clone turned up once. The chain recombines TRBV10-3 with TRBJ2-4; TRBD2 aligns across 8 bases. This CDR3 contains 19 residues. CDR1 is ENHRY and CDR2 is SYGVKD in the germline V gene. The trim removed 2 bases at V and 0 bases at J, leaving 12 bases unmatched. The CDR3 DNA sequence: TGTGCCATCAGTGAGGGCGGTAGCGGGGCACTACTAGCCAAAAACATTCAGTACTTC. This encodes CAISEGGSGALLAKNIQYF.

The rearrangement joins TRBV5-6 to TRBJ2-7; no definite D call. V lost 5 bases and J 2 bases, leaving 17 bases between the germline ends. The germline V gene encodes CDR1 SGHDT and CDR2 YYEEEE. The CDR3 runs 15 residues. The DNA for the CDR3 is TGTGCCAGCAGGACAATCGACGCTAAAACCTACGAGCAGTACTTC. Translating it yields CASRTIDAKTYEQYF.

The chain is built from TRBV10-3 and TRBJ1-6; D not certain. This CDR3 is 13 amino acids long. Germline lookup yields CDR1 ENHRY and CDR2 SYGVKD. Trimming took 8 bases from V and 10 from J, leaving 15 bases between them. CDR3 protein: CAIVDLLGSPLHF. CDR3 DNA sequence: TGTGCCATCGTCGACCTGTTAGGATCACCCCTCCACTTT.

The V gene is TRBV7-8, the J gene TRBJ2-2; 7 nucleotides match TRBD1. This CDR3 region has 14 residues. Trimming at V came to 5 bases and at J to 7 bases, leaving 7 bases not matched to a gene. CDR1 SGHVS and CDR2 FQNEAQ come from the germline V gene. DNA for the CDR3: TGTGCCAGCAGCCCAAGACAGGGATACGGGGAGCTGTTTTTT. Protein sequence: CASSPRQGYGELFF.

V gene TRBV11-2 combines with J gene TRBJ2-7, with 8 nucleotides matching TRBD1. CDR1 SGHAT and CDR2 FQNNGV come from the germline V gene. The CDR3 is 15 residues long. V lost 8 bases to trimming and J lost 0 bases; unmatched junction nucleotides: 9. CDR3 amino acids: CASLWTGKSSYEQYF. The CDR3 DNA reads as TGTGCCAGCCTCTGGACAGGGAAGAGCTCCTACGAGCAGTACTTC.